This T cell receptor beta chain was captured in a study of OX40 agonist ivuxolimab in advanced cancers. Study-wide results and limits: Clones of CD4+ and CD8+ blood T cells grew by week 6 at doses of 0.1 to 3.0 mg/kg.

About this clone: Its antigen is as yet unknown.

Only in-frame clones appear in the TCRdb table, and some are missing; sequencing was by immunoSEQ multiplex PCR. This sample yields some 63,000 clones, of which almost 95% are seen a single time; roughly 20% belongs to the top ten. Germline V gives CDR1 SEHNR, CDR2 FQNEAQ (reference sequence). V shed 5 bases and J 6 bases; nucleotides not matched to a gene: 8. The length of the CDR3 is 15 residues. The V call is TRBV7-9, the J call TRBJ1-5; TRBD1 matches 9 bases. The input for sequencing was CD4+ or CD8+ T cells sorted from blood, taken in a trial of the OX40 agonist ivuxolimab. The sequence came from an adult with an advanced solid tumor such as melanoma, head and neck, liver or kidney cancer. The CDR3 DNA follows: TGTGCCAGCAGCCGAGATCAGGACAGGGGTCAGCCCCAGCATTTT. Its protein is CASSRDQDRGQPQHF.